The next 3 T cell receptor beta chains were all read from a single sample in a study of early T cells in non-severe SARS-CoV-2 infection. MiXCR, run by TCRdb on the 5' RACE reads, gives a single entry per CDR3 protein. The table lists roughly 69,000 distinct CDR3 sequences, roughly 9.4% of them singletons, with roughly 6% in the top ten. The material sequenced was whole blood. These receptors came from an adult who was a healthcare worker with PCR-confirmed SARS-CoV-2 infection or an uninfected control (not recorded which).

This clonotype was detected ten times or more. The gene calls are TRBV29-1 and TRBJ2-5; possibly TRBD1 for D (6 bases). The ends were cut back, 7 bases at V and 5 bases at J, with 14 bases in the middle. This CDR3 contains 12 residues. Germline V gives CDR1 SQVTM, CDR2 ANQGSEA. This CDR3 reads CSAQQGRETQYF. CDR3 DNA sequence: TGCAGCGCTCAACAGGGCCGGGAGACCCAGTACTTC.

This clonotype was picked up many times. CDR3 amino acids: CASSPDGIYEQYF. CDR3 DNA: TGTGCCAGCAGCCCGGACGGGATCTACGAGCAGTACTTC. The J gene is TRBJ2-7, the V gene TRBV3-1, with TRBD2 as a possible D gene (5 bases). CDR3 size: 13 residues. The ends were cut back, 4 bases at V and 3 bases at J, with 10 bases in the middle. Germline V gene sequence: CDR1 LGHDT, CDR2 YNNKEL (reference sequence).

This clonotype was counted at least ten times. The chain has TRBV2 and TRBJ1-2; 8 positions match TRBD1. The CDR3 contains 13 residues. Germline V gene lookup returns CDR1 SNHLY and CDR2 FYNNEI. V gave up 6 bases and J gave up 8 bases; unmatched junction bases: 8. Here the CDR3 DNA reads TGTGCCAGCAGAGACAGGGGTGATATCGGCTACACCTTC. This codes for CASRDRGDIGYTF. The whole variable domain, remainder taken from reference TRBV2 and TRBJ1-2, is EPEVTQTPSHQVTQMGQEVILRCVPISNHLYFYWYRQILGQKVEFLVSFYNNEISEKSEIFDDQFSVERPDGSNFTLKIRSTKLEDSAMYFCASRDRGDIGYTFGSGTRLTVV.